These 12 T cell receptor beta chains originate from one sample sequenced in a study of blood T cell repertoires in COVID-19. TCRdb's table, derived via immunoSEQ multiplex PCR, lists solely in-frame clones and lacks some. The repertoire holds over 100,000 clones, with approximately 80% as singletons. Specimen: peripheral blood. Receptors were obtained from a woman aged 60-75 years with acute or convalescent COVID-19.

This rearrangement joins TRBV10-3 to TRBJ1-5, with D unresolved. The CDR3 sequence is 10 residues long. Germline CDR1 is ENHRY and CDR2 is SYGVKD. V was trimmed by 11 bases and J by 5 bases, leaving 7 bases between them. CDR3 bases: TGTGCCCGGAGATATCAGCCCCAGCATTTT. It yields the protein CARRYQPQHF.

The V gene is TRBV19, the J gene TRBJ2-1, with a possible D match to TRBD2 (6 bases). Germline V gives CDR1 LNHDA, CDR2 SQIVND (reference sequence). V was clipped by 5 bases and J by 8 bases, with 13 bases between them. The length of the CDR3 is 13 residues. DNA of the CDR3: TGTGCCAGTAGTGTGGGGCGGGGACATGAGCAGTTCTTC. Translation: CASSVGRGHEQFF.

The genes are TRBV10-3 and TRBJ1-5; D perhaps matches TRBD1 (6 bases). V lost 6 bases, J lost 6 bases, and 18 bases lay in between. Germline V lookup: CDR1 ENHRY, CDR2 SYGVKD. The CDR3 is made up of 15 amino acids. The CDR3 is CAISQGQPGRQPQHF. The CDR3 bases are TGTGCCATCAGCCAAGGACAGCCGGGGCGTCAGCCCCAGCATTTT.

V usage is TRBV6-6 and J usage is TRBJ2-2, with 8 bases that match TRBD2. This CDR3 contains 14 residues. With 6 bases clipped from V and 6 bases from J, the junction kept 6 bases outside the gene matches. Germline CDR1 reads MNHNY; CDR2 reads SVGAGI (reference sequence). CDR3 loop: CASSGLAGPGELFF. CDR3 DNA: TGTGCCAGCAGCGGGCTAGCGGGTCCCGGGGAGCTGTTTTTT.

This sequence joins TRBV14 and TRBJ2-1; a weak D match, TRBD2 (6 bases). V was shortened by 0 bases and J by 1 base, with 13 bases between the two germline ends. Germline V gives CDR1 SGHDN, CDR2 FVKESK. CDR3 size: 17 residues. The chain's CDR3 is CASSQDFSGSSYNEQFF. CDR3 DNA: TGTGCCAGCAGCCAAGACTTTAGCGGTTCTTCCTACAATGAGCAGTTCTTC.

The chain uses TRBV5-1 and TRBJ2-1, with TRBD2 as a possible D gene (7 bases). Germline V gene sequence: CDR1 SGHRS, CDR2 YFSETQ. The CDR3 length is 18 residues. V was shortened by 6 bases and J by 6 bases, with 28 bases between the two germline ends. The chain's CDR3 is CASTIEGGTSAFGNEQFF. The CDR3, as DNA: TGCGCCAGCACAATTGAGGGGGGGACCTCGGCGTTTGGCAATGAGCAGTTCTTC.

The chain uses TRBV20-1 and TRBJ1-1, with a possible D match to TRBD1 (5 bases). CDR1 and CDR2 from the germline V gene are DFQATT and SNEGSKA (reference sequence). V lost 3 bases and J lost 4, with 12 bases in between. The CDR3 loop spans 13 amino acids. The CDR3 region has the DNA TGCAGTGCTAGTCCTGGGGCCGGCACTGAAGCTTTCTTT. Translation: CSASPGAGTEAFF.

The rearrangement joins TRBV30 to TRBJ1-4; no clear D. Germline V CDR1 and CDR2: GTSNPN, SVGIG (reference sequence). CDR3 length: 14 residues. Trimming cost V 0 bases and J 8 bases, with 13 bases left between them. The CDR3 DNA reads TGTGCCTGGAGTGTAATAGAGCGGCAGGAAAAACTGTTTTTT. Translating it yields CAWSVIERQEKLFF.

This rearrangement joins TRBV10-1 to TRBJ2-7; D perhaps matches TRBD1 (5 bases). V was clipped by 6 bases and J by 3 bases, with 15 bases between them. CDR3 length: 14 residues. Germline loops: CDR1 WNHNN, CDR2 SYGVQD (reference sequence). CDR3 loop: CASSDKGLGYEQYF. DNA of the CDR3: TGCGCCAGCAGCGACAAGGGGCTCGGCTACGAGCAGTACTTC.

The rearrangement links TRBV7-2 to TRBJ1-6; TRBD1 matches 8 bases. V lost 5 bases to trimming and J lost 7 bases; unmatched junction nucleotides: 13. CDR1 is SGHTA, CDR2 FQGNSA, per germline. The CDR3 loop spans 17 amino acids. CDR3 residues: CASSPPLGQGHNSPLHF. The DNA for the CDR3 is TGTGCCAGCAGCCCCCCCCTCGGACAGGGACACAATTCACCCCTCCACTTT.

The chain carries TRBV27 and TRBJ1-1; possible D gene TRBD1, 5 bases. V lost 1 base to trimming and J lost 3 bases, with 12 bases between them. Germline V gene data show CDR1 as MNHEY and CDR2 as SMNVEV (reference sequence). There are 15 residues in the CDR3. The CDR3 bases are TGTGCCAGCAGTTTATTGGGCAGGGTACACACTGAAGCTTTCTTT. Its protein is CASSLLGRVHTEAFF.

This chain links TRBV6-5 with TRBJ1-1; 7 positions match TRBD1. Trimming at V came to 8 bases and at J to 1 base, leaving 7 bases not matched to a gene. The CDR3 runs 14 residues. Germline V gene sequence: CDR1 MNHEY, CDR2 SVGAGI. CDR3: CASQRTGTNTEAFF. Here the CDR3 DNA reads TGTGCCAGCCAGCGGACAGGAACGAACACTGAAGCTTTCTTT.